What follows are 22 T cell receptor beta chains derived from one specimen sequenced in a study of shared clonotypes between healthy human individuals. Method: immunoSEQ multiplex PCR; TCRdb's copy keeps in-frame clones and lacks some. This table holds hundreds of thousands of clones, around 72% found once. The sequenced material came from memory CD4+ T cells sorted from blood. As to subset: CD45RA-negative fraction. The source is a woman younger than 45 in good health.

Concerning this clone: The sample has other DNA sequences that encode this CDR3 too. The V and J genes are TRBV19 and TRBJ1-3; TRBD1 matches 9 bases. V gave up 3 bases and J gave up 4 bases; unmatched junction bases: 4. Germline-derived CDR1 and CDR2 are LNHDA and SQIVND (reference sequence). CDR3 length: 15 residues. Here the CDR3 DNA reads TGTGCCAGTAGTATCCGGACAGGGGCGGGAAACACCATATATTTT. Residues: CASSIRTGAGNTIYF. Looking up the rest from reference TRBV19 and TRBJ1-3 gives the full variable domain: DGGITQSPKYLFRKEGQNVTLSCEQNLNHDAMYWYRQDPGQGLRLIYYSQIVNDFQKGDIAEGYSVSREKKESFPLTVTSAQKNPTAFYLCASSIRTGAGNTIYFGEGSWLTVV.

This clone was seen a handful of times. At one of its ends the junction is not consistent with the germline gene, which may arise from a read error. The V call is TRBV7-9, the J call TRBJ2-7; TRBD1 aligns across 7 bases. CDR1 is SEHNR and CDR2 is FQNEAQ in the germline V gene (reference sequence). The CDR3 contains 13 residues. The DNA for the CDR3 is TGTGCCAGCAGCGTGGGACAGATCTACGTGCAGTACTTC. Encoded protein: CASSVGQIYVQYF.

The chain recombines TRBV27 with TRBJ1-4, with D maybe TRBD1 (5 bases). Looked up from germline, CDR1 is MNHEY and CDR2 is SMNVEV (reference sequence). The CDR3 spans 14 residues. V gave up 7 bases and J gave up 0 bases, with 9 bases separating them. The CDR3 DNA reads TGTGCCAGCATGATGACAGCAACTAATGAAAAACTGTTTTTT. Translated: CASMMTATNEKLFF.

This clone showed up just a few times. The CDR3: CASSSRGDGGRSYNEQFF. As DNA, the CDR3 is TGTGCCAGCAGCTCTAGGGGGGATGGCGGGAGATCCTACAATGAGCAGTTCTTC. The rearrangement uses TRBV11-2 and TRBJ2-1, with D perhaps matching TRBD2 (7 bases). Germline CDR1 is SGHAT and CDR2 is FQNNGV. CDR3 length equals 18 residues. With 4 bases removed from V and 1 base from J, the gap between germline ends came to 20 bases.

This clone appeared once. The chain combines TRBV4-1 with TRBJ2-7; tentative D call: TRBD1 (6 bases). Germline lookup yields CDR1 MGHRA and CDR2 YSYEKL. The CDR3 totals 14 residues. Trimming pared 3 bases from V and 3 bases from J, leaving 12 bases between. CDR3 region: CASSQPGQSYEQYF. The CDR3 DNA reads as TGCGCCAGCAGCCAGCCGGGACAAAGCTACGAGCAGTACTTC.

This chain connects TRBV2 to TRBJ2-1, with 10 bases aligning to TRBD2. The CDR3 has 13 residues. J was trimmed by 15 bases and V by 2 bases; bases with no gene match: 7. Germline V gene data show CDR1 as SNHLY and CDR2 as FYNNEI. DNA for the CDR3: TGTGCCAGCAGTGAAAGGCTAGCGGGAGTCCTGTTCTTC. It is translated as CASSERLAGVLFF.

The chain couples TRBV27 to TRBJ2-1; TRBD1 matches 10 bases. Germline V gives CDR1 MNHEY, CDR2 SMNVEV (reference sequence). The V segment lost 5 bases and the J segment 9 bases; nucleotides outside the gene matches: 10. This CDR3 is built from 15 residues. CDR3 DNA: TGTGCCAGCAGTATCCCGGGACAGGGGCTCGGTGAGCAGTTCTTC. Translating gives CASSIPGQGLGEQFF.

The CDR3 here is CASSSGRRYTEAFF. The CDR3 DNA follows: TGTGCCAGCAGTTCCGGCCGTAGATACACTGAAGCTTTCTTT. This chain uses TRBV27 with TRBJ1-1; D remains ambiguous. The germline CDR1 and CDR2 sequences are MNHEY and SMNVEV (reference sequence). This CDR3 region has 14 residues. Trimming left V 4 bases short and J 3 bases short, with 12 bases between.

The chain has TRBV30 and TRBJ2-1; no clear D gene. The CDR3 spans 12 residues. The germline V gene encodes CDR1 GTSNPN and CDR2 SVGIG (reference sequence). Trimming stripped 2 bases from V and 3 bases from J, with 5 bases between. The CDR3 loop is CAWSRFYNEQFF. The CDR3 region has the DNA TGTGCCTGGAGTCGGTTCTACAATGAGCAGTTCTTC.

Notes on this clone: At one end, the junction sequence differs from germline, possibly due to a read error. The V call is TRBV2, the J call TRBJ2-7, with D possibly TRBD1 on 5 matching bases. The CDR3 sequence is 15 residues long. The germline V gene encodes CDR1 SNHLY and CDR2 FYNNEI. DNA of the CDR3: TGTGCCAGCAGGGAAGTTCTTTCCAGGGCCTACGAGCAGTACTTC. Encoded protein: CASREVLSRAYEQYF.

The DNA for the CDR3 is TGTGCCAGCAGCGCCCCAGCGGGAGATCAGGATACGCAGTATTTT. The encoded protein is CASSAPAGDQDTQYF. This sequence joins TRBV28 and TRBJ2-3; 8 nucleotides agree with TRBD2. V shed 6 bases and J 6 bases; nucleotides not matched to a gene: 11. Looked up from germline, CDR1 is MDHEN and CDR2 is SYDVKM. The CDR3 is made up of 15 amino acids.

V gene TRBV28 combines with J gene TRBJ2-5, with 9 bases lining up with TRBD2. This CDR3 has 16 amino acids. Germline CDR1 and CDR2: MDHEN and SYDVKM. V was pared by 5 bases and J by 1 base, with 8 bases of the junction left unmatched. CDR3 DNA: TGTGCCAGCAGTCCCTTCAGCGGGGGGCTCCAAGAGACCCAGTACTTC. Protein sequence: CASSPFSGGLQETQYF.

The chain employs TRBV4-1 and TRBJ1-1; D not certain. The CDR3 is made up of 14 amino acids. Trimming took 4 bases from V and 4 from J, leaving 13 bases between them. CDR1 is MGHRA, CDR2 YSYEKL, per germline. This CDR3 is CASSRKGGSTEAFF. The CDR3 DNA is TGCGCCAGCAGCCGGAAAGGCGGGTCCACTGAAGCTTTCTTT.

The chain recombines TRBV18 with TRBJ1-1, with D perhaps TRBD1 (6 bases). The CDR3 covers 13 residues. Germline loops: CDR1 KGHSH, CDR2 LQKENI. The V end was cut by 2 bases, the J end by 11 bases, with 15 bases between. CDR3 DNA sequence: TGTGCCAGCTCACCAGGGAAGGGGGATCCTGCTTTCTTT. It specifies CASSPGKGDPAFF.

This clone has more than one count but fewer than ten. This sequence joins TRBV6-5 and TRBJ1-2, with D perhaps TRBD1 (5 bases). CDR3 length: 13 residues. Germline assignment: CDR1 MNHEY and CDR2 SVGAGI. V shed 3 bases and J shed 8 bases, with 13 bases lying between them. The DNA for the CDR3 is TGTGCCAGCAGTTATGCAGGGACGGGAGGCTACACCTTC. Protein sequence: CASSYAGTGGYTF.

The rearrangement joins TRBV7-9 to TRBJ1-3; D not certain. Looked up from germline, CDR1 is SEHNR and CDR2 is FQNEAQ (reference sequence). V was clipped by 5 bases and J by 1 base, with 15 bases between them. This CDR3 is built from 16 residues. The CDR3 DNA sequence: TGTGCCAGCAGCCCGCAGACCCGGCCATCTGGAAACACCATATATTTT. Protein product: CASSPQTRPSGNTIYF.

The gene calls are TRBV2 and TRBJ2-7; 7 bases map to TRBD1. V lost 7 bases, J lost 5 bases, and 14 bases stayed unmatched. From germline, CDR1 is SNHLY and CDR2 FYNNEI. This CDR3 has 15 amino acids. The CDR3 protein is CASIAAQGFGHEQYF. As DNA, the CDR3 is TGTGCCAGCATTGCGGCACAGGGGTTTGGCCACGAGCAGTACTTC. Using reference TRBV2 and TRBJ2-7 for the parts outside the CDR3, the full variable domain is EPEVTQTPSHQVTQMGQEVILRCVPISNHLYFYWYRQILGQKVEFLVSFYNNEISEKSEIFDDQFSVERPDGSNFTLKIRSTKLEDSAMYFCASIAAQGFGHEQYFGPGTRLTVT.

This chain uses TRBV9 with TRBJ1-2; 8 bases map to TRBD1. In germline, CDR1 is SGDLS, CDR2 YYNGEE. The trim removed 4 bases at V and 6 bases at J, leaving 5 bases unmatched. The CDR3 has 13 residues. This CDR3 reads CASSSQGVHGYTF. The CDR3 DNA reads TGTGCCAGCAGCTCACAGGGGGTGCATGGCTACACCTTC.

This clone was recorded at least ten times. V gene TRBV4-2 combines with J gene TRBJ1-1; 7 nucleotides match TRBD1. The CDR3 sequence is 15 residues long. V was clipped by 4 bases and J by 4 bases; unmatched bases: 9. Germline loops: CDR1 LGHNA, CDR2 YNFKEQ. CDR3 DNA: TGTGCCAGCAGCCCACAGGGGAGAGGGGGCACTGAAGCTTTCTTT. It encodes CASSPQGRGGTEAFF.

This chain links TRBV4-1 with TRBJ2-3; D not resolved. Trimming removed 4 bases from V and 6 bases from J, with 20 bases in between. Germline assignment: CDR1 MGHRA and CDR2 YSYEKL. This CDR3 contains 16 residues. The CDR3 DNA reads TGCGCCAGCAGCCCCACCCCAGCCGTACTTCGGGATACGCAGTATTTT. Its translation: CASSPTPAVLRDTQYF.

This chain connects TRBV5-5 to TRBJ2-5; the D is unclear. The CDR3 has 14 amino acids. Trimming removed 0 bases at V and 4 bases at J, with 10 bases between. The germline V gene encodes CDR1 SGHKS and CDR2 YYEKEE (reference sequence). The CDR3 DNA sequence: TGTGCCAGCAGCTTGGATAGTATCGGAGAGACCCAGTACTTC. It is translated as CASSLDSIGETQYF.

The chain recombines TRBV6-5 with TRBJ2-7, with D perhaps matching TRBD1 or TRBD2 (6 bases each). The germline V gene has CDR1 MNHEY and CDR2 SVGAGI. V was shortened by 4 bases and J by 3 bases, with 19 bases between the two germline ends. This CDR3 has 16 amino acids. CDR3 coding DNA: TGTGCCAGCAGTTTGGCCGTGGGGGGCAAGGGCTACGAGCAGTACTTC. It translates to CASSLAVGGKGYEQYF.